A single sample is the source of the 26 T cell receptor beta chains below, sequenced in a study of blood T cell repertoires in COVID-19. The table came from immunoSEQ multiplex PCR; TCRdb's copy has only in-frame clones and leaves some out. The repertoire has about 250,000 clones, nearly 90% of them found once; the top ten carry roughly 4%. The specimen sequenced was PBMCs or T cells enriched from blood (not recorded which). Source of these receptors: a woman in her thirties with acute COVID-19.

V is TRBV3-1 (or the pseudogene TRBV3-2) and J is TRBJ2-1; 8 nucleotides agree with TRBD2. The germline CDR1 and CDR2 sequences are LGHDT and YNNKEL (reference sequence). CDR3 size: 16 residues. Germline trimming cut 0 bases from V and 12 bases from J; bases unmatched to any gene: 13. The CDR3 DNA sequence: TGTGCCAGCAGCCAAGACGGTGGAGGGACTAGTTTATTGCAGTTCTTC. Translation: CASSQDGGGTSLLQFF.

There are many counts of this clone. Other DNA sequences in this specimen translate into the identical CDR3. The V and J genes are TRBV7-3 and TRBJ1-1; maybe TRBD1 (5 bases). V dropped 2 bases and J dropped 1 base, with 8 bases sitting between them. Germline CDR1 is SGHTA and CDR2 is FQGTGA. This CDR3 region has 14 residues. The CDR3 protein is CASSLHQGNTEAFF. CDR3 nucleotides: TGTGCCAGCAGCTTACATCAGGGGAACACTGAAGCTTTCTTT.

Here the CDR3 DNA reads TGTGCCAGCAGCCTGACAGGGATCACAGATACGCAGTATTTT. Its translation: CASSLTGITDTQYF. V usage is TRBV5-8 and J usage is TRBJ2-3; 7 nucleotides align to TRBD1. The CDR3 extends over 14 amino acids. Germline CDR1 and CDR2: SGHTS and YDEGEE. Trimming cost V 4 bases and J 2 bases; bases outside gene matches: 4.

V and J are TRBV25-1 and TRBJ1-4; TRBD1 is a possible D gene (6 bases). The CDR3 loop spans 15 amino acids. The V gene's germline CDR1 is MGHDK and CDR2 SYGVNS. V lost 6 bases and J 8 bases, leaving 19 bases between the germline ends. The CDR3 loop is CASSPSGGGREKLFF. In DNA, the CDR3 is TGTGCCAGCAGCCCCTCCGGGGGGGGGCGGGAAAAACTGTTTTTT.

V and J are TRBV27 and TRBJ1-1; TRBD1 is a possible D gene (5 bases). The V end was cut by 5 bases, the J end by 0 bases, with 10 bases between. Germline values: CDR1 MNHEY, CDR2 SMNVEV (reference sequence). This CDR3 is built from 14 residues. The CDR3 DNA follows: TGTGCCAGCAGTGTGACAGCTGTGAACACTGAAGCTTTCTTT. As protein: CASSVTAVNTEAFF.

The chain couples TRBV30 to TRBJ1-1; no reliable D call. This CDR3 contains 14 residues. Per the germline V gene, CDR1 is GTSNPN and CDR2 is SVGIG (reference sequence). Trimming pared 0 bases from V and 5 bases from J, leaving 13 bases between. The CDR3 nucleotides read TGTGCCTGGAGTGTAACCCTCGGGGAGACTGAAGCTTTCTTT. Amino acid sequence: CAWSVTLGETEAFF.

The chain employs TRBV6-2 or TRBV6-3 and TRBJ2-7; TRBD2 agrees at 7 bases. The CDR3 is made up of 14 amino acids. V lost 0 bases to trimming and J lost 3 bases; unmatched junction nucleotides: 2. The germline V gene encodes CDR1 MNHEY and CDR2 SVGEGT. The chain's CDR3 is CASSYSAGDYEQYF. For the CDR3, the DNA is TGTGCCAGCAGTTACTCGGCGGGGGACTACGAGCAGTACTTC.

This chain links TRBV27 with TRBJ2-1, with D unclear. Deletions cut 1 base from V and 6 bases from J, with 13 bases between. The V gene's germline CDR1 is MNHEY and CDR2 SMNVEV (reference sequence). The CDR3 is 15 residues long. The CDR3 region has the DNA TGTGCCAGCAGTTTATGGCGCGGTCCTGGCAATGAGCAGTTCTTC. Translating gives CASSLWRGPGNEQFF.

This chain connects TRBV6-2 or TRBV6-3 to TRBJ2-2; the match to TRBD1 covers 7 bases. The CDR3 extends over 17 amino acids. V was pared by 0 bases and J by 6 bases, with 10 bases of the junction left unmatched. CDR1 and CDR2 from the germline V gene are MNHEY and SVGEGT. The CDR3 nucleotides are TGTGCCAGCAGTTACTCTCCGGGACAGTCCACCGCCGGGGAGCTGTTTTTT. This codes for CASSYSPGQSTAGELFF.

This clone is a singleton in its sample. The chain uses TRBV27 and TRBJ2-5; 13 bases agree with TRBD2. The CDR3 has 17 amino acids. The J segment lost 5 bases and the V segment lost 5 bases, leaving 11 bases of the junction unmatched. The V gene's germline CDR1 is MNHEY and CDR2 SMNVEV (reference sequence). CDR3 coding DNA: TGTGCCAGCAGTCCCCCCGGACTAGCGGGGGCCTCGGAGACCCAGTACTTC. Protein sequence: CASSPPGLAGASETQYF.

V is TRBV10-3 and J is TRBJ2-3; the D is unclear. CDR3 size: 14 residues. Germline lookup yields CDR1 ENHRY and CDR2 SYGVKD. The V end lost 4 bases, the J end lost 6 bases, and 14 bases lay between the germline ends. In nucleotides, the CDR3 is TGTGCCATCAGTGGGCCTCTAGACCAGGATACGCAGTATTTT. This encodes CAISGPLDQDTQYF.

The chain couples TRBV4-3 to TRBJ2-7, with TRBD1 as a possible D gene (6 bases). Germline V gene data show CDR1 as LGHNA and CDR2 as YSLEER. CDR3 size: 14 residues. V was shortened by 8 bases and J by 5 bases, with 19 bases between the two germline ends. CDR3 nucleotide sequence: TGCGCCAGCGCCGAGCTACAGGGTTGGGACGAGCAGTACTTC. Its translation: CASAELQGWDEQYF.

V and J are TRBV14 and TRBJ2-3, with 9 bases fitting TRBD2. Germline V gene data show CDR1 as SGHDN and CDR2 as FVKESK. With V trimmed by 1 base and J by 5 bases, 7 bases remained unmatched. This CDR3 has 16 amino acids. The CDR3 sequence: CASSQVRGLAGDTQYF. The CDR3 coding sequence is TGTGCCAGCAGCCAAGTTAGGGGACTAGCTGGAGATACGCAGTATTTT.

The chain employs TRBV6-5 and TRBJ1-6, with no clear D. V lost 4 bases, J lost 3 bases, and 10 bases lay in between. The CDR3 totals 15 residues. The germline gives CDR1 MNHEY, CDR2 SVGAGI. This CDR3 is CASSSTLFYNSPLHF. The CDR3 region has the DNA TGTGCCAGCAGTTCGACTTTATTCTATAATTCACCCCTCCACTTT.

As for this clone: Other DNA sequences in the sample encode the same CDR3. The J gene is TRBJ1-1, the V gene TRBV9; no clear D. The CDR3 loop spans 13 amino acids. V lost 2 bases to trimming and J lost 5 bases, with 10 bases between them. Germline CDR1 reads SGDLS; CDR2 reads YYNGEE. The CDR3 DNA sequence: TGTGCCAGCAGCGTTGCGGCCGGGACTGAAGCTTTCTTT. This gives the protein CASSVAAGTEAFF. Using reference TRBV9 and TRBJ1-1 for the parts outside the CDR3, the full variable domain is DSGVTQTPKHLITATGQRVTLRCSPRSGDLSVYWYQQSLDQGLQFLIQYYNGEERAKGNILERFSAQQFPDLHSELNLSSLELGDSALYFCASSVAAGTEAFFGQGTRLTVV.

The rearrangement joins TRBV6-5 to TRBJ1-6; possibly TRBD1 for D (5 bases). Trimming left V 0 bases short and J 10 bases short, with 16 bases between. The CDR3 extends over 16 amino acids. CDR1 and CDR2 (germline): MNHEY, SVGAGI. DNA for the CDR3: TGTGCCAGCAGTTACTCGTTAAGGACAAACGAATCACCCCTCCACTTT. As protein: CASSYSLRTNESPLHF.

The chain joins TRBV4-1 to TRBJ2-1, with 7 positions matching TRBD1. Trimming took 3 bases from V and 0 from J; bases not matched to a gene: 2. The CDR3 length is 15 residues. Germline V lookup: CDR1 MGHRA, CDR2 YSYEKL. For the CDR3, the DNA is TGCGCCAGCAGCCAGGACAGGAGCTCCTACAATGAGCAGTTCTTC. The encoded protein is CASSQDRSSYNEQFF.

The V gene is TRBV10-3, the J gene TRBJ2-3; D may be TRBD1 (5 bases). The CDR3 spans 18 residues. Germline V gene data show CDR1 as ENHRY and CDR2 as SYGVKD. V was trimmed by 4 bases and J by 2 bases, leaving 22 bases between them. The CDR3 region has the DNA TGTGCCATCAGTGTACCCCCCTACCAGGTCAGGGCCACAGATACGCAGTATTTT. It translates to CAISVPPYQVRATDTQYF.

The chain is built from TRBV11-2 and TRBJ2-3; D possibly corresponds to TRBD2 (6 bases). The V gene's germline CDR1 is SGHAT and CDR2 FQNNGV. Trimming stripped 3 bases from V and 3 bases from J, with 13 bases between. This CDR3 contains 15 residues. The CDR3 is CASSFSRGATDTQYF. Here the CDR3 DNA reads TGTGCCAGCAGCTTCTCGCGGGGCGCGACAGATACGCAGTATTTT.

This chain joins TRBV19 and TRBJ1-2; TRBD1 might be the D (6 bases). V lost 6 bases and J 4 bases, leaving 15 bases between the germline ends. The CDR3 contains 14 residues. Germline loops: CDR1 LNHDA, CDR2 SQIVND (reference sequence). CDR3 nucleotides: TGTGCCAGTAGATATCAGGGGTCTGGCTATGGCTACACCTTC. Translating gives CASRYQGSGYGYTF. Using reference TRBV19 and TRBJ1-2 for the parts outside the CDR3, the full variable domain is DGGITQSPKYLFRKEGQNVTLSCEQNLNHDAMYWYRQDPGQGLRLIYYSQIVNDFQKGDIAEGYSVSREKKESFPLTVTSAQKNPTAFYLCASRYQGSGYGYTFGSGTRLTVV.

This clone occurred once. The rearrangement links TRBV18 to TRBJ2-7; possible D gene TRBD2, 5 bases. Germline-derived CDR1 and CDR2 are KGHSH and LQKENI. The V and J ends lost 0 bases and 4 bases respectively, with 13 bases between them. The CDR3 covers 15 residues. In nucleotides, the CDR3 is TGTGCCAGCTCACCACCGTCTGGGGAGCGGTACGAGCAGTACTTC. Translation gives CASSPPSGERYEQYF.

The chain is built from TRBV25-1 and TRBJ2-7; D unresolved. Germline V lookup: CDR1 MGHDK, CDR2 SYGVNS. CDR3 size: 15 residues. The ends were cut back, 4 bases at V and 0 bases at J, with 13 bases in the middle. CDR3 protein: CASSGYWRFSYEQYF. Written as DNA, the CDR3 is TGTGCCAGCAGTGGCTACTGGCGGTTCTCCTACGAGCAGTACTTC.

This clone was seen more than once but under ten times. The V gene is TRBV4-3, the J gene TRBJ1-2, with D possibly being TRBD1 (5 bases). Germline CDR1 LGHNA, CDR2 YSLEER. This CDR3 has 18 residues. The V end was cut by 0 bases, the J end by 4 bases, with 21 bases between. CDR3 residues: CASSQDLDTGSRFYGYTF. For the CDR3, the DNA is TGCGCCAGCAGCCAAGATTTGGACACCGGCTCCCGATTCTATGGCTACACCTTC.

The chain carries TRBV30 and TRBJ1-2; TRBD1 matches 8 bases. CDR1 is GTSNPN and CDR2 is SVGIG in the germline V gene (reference sequence). With 7 bases clipped from V and 2 bases from J, the junction kept 9 bases outside the gene matches. The CDR3 loop spans 14 amino acids. CDR3 sequence reads: CASSGGAPNYGYTF. The CDR3 DNA reads TGTGCCTCCTCAGGGGGCGCCCCAAACTATGGCTACACCTTC.

This clone was seen a handful of times. The same CDR3 can be traced to other DNA sequences in this sample. V is TRBV30 and J is TRBJ1-2; D ambiguous. Germline lookup yields CDR1 GTSNPN and CDR2 SVGIG (reference sequence). V lost 3 bases to trimming and J lost 5 bases, with 10 bases between them. The length of the CDR3 is 12 residues. CDR3 residues: CAWSAGEYGYTF. The CDR3 DNA reads as TGTGCCTGGAGCGCCGGGGAATATGGCTACACCTTC.

In DNA, the CDR3 is TGTGCCAGCCTCGGGGGGGGTACCGATTACGAGCAGTACTTC. Protein product: CASLGGGTDYEQYF. The chain has TRBV9 and TRBJ2-7, with TRBD2 identical over 8 bases. The germline V gene has CDR1 SGDLS and CDR2 YYNGEE. The CDR3 spans 14 residues. The trim removed 7 bases at V and 4 bases at J, leaving 10 bases unmatched.